The sequence of this T cell receptor beta chain was determined in a study of blood T cell repertoires in COVID-19. Study information: Whether acute or convalescent, the COVID-19 samples came from the United States, Italy and Spain.

Assignments of participants to cohorts depended upon their own reported clinical history. V lost 1 base and J lost 4, with 16 bases in between. This CDR3 has 16 residues. Germline loops: CDR1 SGHVS, CDR2 FNYEAQ. Original methodology: Reference gene primer amplification gave estimated nucleated cell counts. The protocol was immunoSEQ multiplex PCR, while the TCRdb copy is restricted to in-frame clones and leaves out a portion. V and J calls and clone size are as listed in that table; D and trimming were resolved from the DNA. Of more than 250,000 clones in the sample, around 86% were seen once. V and J are TRBV7-6 and TRBJ1-1; D uncertain. Sample: PBMCs or T cells enriched from blood (not recorded which). This sequence was found in a woman aged 18-29 years who had recovered from COVID-19. The CDR3 is CASSLGAGAQSTEAFF. In DNA, the CDR3 is TGTGCCAGCAGCTTAGGGGCAGGTGCCCAATCCACTGAAGCTTTCTTT.